This T cell receptor beta chain was captured by sequencing in a study of human T cells and chemical hapten exposure. The time point is: patch test 1, 2 weeks after DPC sensitization. This sample's treatment: therapeutic diphenylcyclopropenone sensitization with weekly scalp DPC. This clonotype was observed a few times. TCRdb fed the RACE reads into MiXCR, producing one record per CDR3 protein. The sample contains about 99,000 distinct CDR3 sequences, around 12% of which appear only once. V shed 0 bases and J shed 2 bases, with 11 bases lying between them. The CDR3 covers 15 residues. CDR1 is SGHRS, CDR2 YFSETQ, per germline.

The V gene is TRBV5-1, the J gene TRBJ2-5; possibly TRBD1 for D (6 bases). The clonotype comes from a woman in her thirties or forties with alopecia areata. Some clones in this sample may be carry-over from other donors' samples. This specimen was whole blood, taken in connection with sensitization to the hapten diphenylcyclopropenone (DPC). The CDR3 region is CASSLGRTGQETQYF. As DNA, the CDR3 is TGCGCCAGCAGCTTGGGTCGAACAGGGCAAGAGACCCAGTACTTC.